The 20 T cell receptor beta chains in this list originate from one sample, sequenced in a study of shared clonotypes between healthy human individuals (TCRdb year 2020). CD8 naive samples consisted of CD45RO-negative cells that were positively selected for CCR7, yielding a CD45RA+CCR7+ population without TemRA cells. The method behind the library was the immunoSEQ multiplex PCR assay. TCRdb took over this immuneACCESS table, retaining in-frame rearrangements with V and J assigned. Such tables are incomplete; in checked studies, under half of the missing clones stem from an unresolved V gene, and the remainder is unexplained. The sample table lists fewer than 700,000 clones, around 95% of them with a count of one. The ten top clones hold about 0.11% of the sample. The material sequenced was naive CD8+ T cells sorted from blood. The sample's cell subset or site label is to be understood as: CD45RA+CCR7+. The receptors stem from a woman aged 25 to 39 in good health.

The chain joins TRBV10-3 to TRBJ1-1; TRBD1 agrees at 9 bases. This CDR3 is 13 amino acids long. V dropped 6 bases and J dropped 5; count of bases not matched to a gene: 4. Germline CDR1 reads ENHRY; CDR2 reads SYGVKD. CDR3 in DNA: TGTGCCATCAGGATAGGACAGGGGACTGAAGCTTTCTTT. Encoded protein: CAIRIGQGTEAFF.

About this clone: Other DNA sequences in this sample translate to the same CDR3. CDR3 loop: CASSVGGSGSSYEQYF. CDR3 DNA sequence: TGTGCCAGCAGCGTAGGGGGTAGCGGGTCCTCCTACGAGCAGTACTTC. The rearrangement links TRBV9 to TRBJ2-7; 7 bases fit TRBD2. Germline V gene sequence: CDR1 SGDLS, CDR2 YYNGEE. This CDR3 is 16 amino acids long. V lost 0 bases to trimming and J lost 0 bases; unmatched junction nucleotides: 6.

The J gene is TRBJ2-7, the V gene TRBV19, with D unresolved. Trimming removed 3 bases from V and 0 bases from J, with 6 bases in between. The CDR3 extends over 13 amino acids. Germline V lookup: CDR1 LNHDA, CDR2 SQIVND (reference sequence). The CDR3, as DNA: TGTGCCAGTAGTATGGGTCACTCCTACGAGCAGTACTTC. Translating it yields CASSMGHSYEQYF.

The chain couples TRBV19 to TRBJ2-1, with 11 positions matching TRBD2. Germline-derived CDR1 and CDR2 are LNHDA and SQIVND (reference sequence). CDR3 length: 14 residues. J lost 8 bases, V lost 2 bases, and 2 bases had no gene match. CDR3 bases: TGTGCCAGTAGTATACTAGCGGGAGGCGATGAGCAGTTCTTC. Its translation: CASSILAGGDEQFF. Variable domain in full (rest from reference TRBV19 and TRBJ2-1): DGGITQSPKYLFRKEGQNVTLSCEQNLNHDAMYWYRQDPGQGLRLIYYSQIVNDFQKGDIAEGYSVSREKKESFPLTVTSAQKNPTAFYLCASSILAGGDEQFFGPGTRLTVL.

Comments on this clone: The CDR3 ends on some other residue instead of the conserved phenylalanine or tryptophan, so this is likely a read error. CDR3: CASGTADQPQHL. Here the CDR3 DNA reads TGTGCCAGCGGGACCGCCGATCAGCCCCAGCATCTT. The rearrangement joins TRBV19 to TRBJ1-5; possible D gene TRBD1, 5 bases. V gave up 9 bases and J gave up 5 bases, with 11 bases separating them. Germline V gene lookup returns CDR1 LNHDA and CDR2 SQIVND (reference sequence). The CDR3 sequence is 12 residues long.

The chain carries TRBV15 and TRBJ2-7, with D unclear. The CDR3 loop spans 12 amino acids. CDR1 and CDR2 from the germline V gene are LNHNV and YYDKDF (reference sequence). Trimming shortened V by 5 bases and J by 4 bases, and 9 bases separated the two germline ends. CDR3 nucleotides: TGTGCCACCAGCCCGAGTTCATACGAGCAGTACTTC. This sequence encodes CATSPSSYEQYF.

This sequence joins TRBV19 and TRBJ1-2, with 7 bases aligning to TRBD1. Looked up from germline, CDR1 is LNHDA and CDR2 is SQIVND (reference sequence). Unmatched junction bases numbered 18, after V lost 7 bases and J lost 7 bases. The CDR3 extends over 16 amino acids. CDR3 residues: CASTTFEGAIWRGYTF. DNA for the CDR3: TGTGCCAGTACCACCTTTGAGGGGGCGATTTGGCGTGGCTACACCTTC.

The chain combines TRBV11-2 with TRBJ2-3, with D unresolved. This CDR3 contains 14 residues. Germline values: CDR1 SGHAT, CDR2 FQNNGV. Trimming left V 4 bases short and J 0 bases short, with 8 bases between. CDR3 bases: TGTGCCAGCAGCTACGTACGTAGCACAGATACGCAGTATTTT. Translated, it gives CASSYVRSTDTQYF.

The chain employs TRBV19 and TRBJ1-1; D is possibly TRBD1 (5 bases). This CDR3 is 13 amino acids long. Trimming stripped 4 bases from V and 7 bases from J, with 13 bases between. Germline CDR1 and CDR2: LNHDA and SQIVND (reference sequence). This CDR3 is CASSNHRTLEAFF. DNA for the CDR3: TGTGCCAGTAGTAACCATCGGACACTTGAAGCTTTCTTT.

The chain has TRBV10-3 and TRBJ2-2, with D perhaps assigned TRBD1 or TRBD2 (6 bases each). The CDR3 sequence is 16 residues long. From germline, CDR1 is ENHRY and CDR2 SYGVKD. V was shortened by 0 bases and J by 6 bases, with 14 bases between the two germline ends. Here the CDR3 reads CAISESRQDYPGELFF. The CDR3 nucleotides read TGTGCCATCAGTGAGTCGAGACAGGACTACCCCGGGGAGCTGTTTTTT.

This chain joins TRBV19 and TRBJ2-1; D is possibly TRBD1 (6 bases). This CDR3 is built from 15 residues. Deletions cut 5 bases from V and 4 bases from J, with 15 bases between. CDR1 and CDR2 from the germline V gene are LNHDA and SQIVND (reference sequence). The CDR3 region has the DNA TGTGCCAGTAGTTTCGGACAGCTTTCATACAATGAGCAGTTCTTC. This translates into CASSFGQLSYNEQFF.

With respect to this clone: The conserved phenylalanine or tryptophan is not found at the CDR3 terminus, so this likely reflects a read error. No DNA is shown, since the ends of the CDR3 on it are uncertain; the CDR3 is the one TCRdb lists. The chain has TRBV7-1 and TRBJ2-6; TRBD1 is the table's D call and was not checked against the DNA. TRBV7-1 is placed among ORFs of uncertain function. The CDR3 sequence runs 12 residues, both termini included. The CDR3 is CASSYIFHEDKV.

The V call is TRBV6-5, the J call TRBJ2-2; D unresolved. The CDR3 extends over 15 amino acids. Germline V gives CDR1 MNHEY, CDR2 SVGAGI. The V and J ends lost 0 bases and 4 bases respectively, with 9 bases between them. CDR3 bases: TGTGCCAGCAGTTACTCGACACTACCCACCGGGGAGCTGTTTTTT. The encoded protein is CASSYSTLPTGELFF.

The J gene is TRBJ2-7, the V gene TRBV7-9, with D uncertain. The CDR3 is 14 residues long. Germline values: CDR1 SEHNR, CDR2 FQNEAQ (reference sequence). Trimming shortened V by 5 bases and J by 3 bases, and 14 bases separated the two germline ends. The CDR3 loop is CASSPEQEYYEQYF. Here the CDR3 DNA reads TGTGCCAGCAGCCCTGAACAAGAATACTACGAGCAGTACTTC. Full variable domain (missing parts from reference TRBV7-9 and TRBJ2-7): DTGVSQNPRHKITKRGQNVTFRCDPISEHNRLYWYRQTLGQGPEFLTYFQNEAQLEKSRLLSDRFSAERPKGSFSTLEIQRTEQGDSAMYLCASSPEQEYYEQYFGPGTRLTVT.

V and J are TRBV15 and TRBJ2-2, with D uncertain. Germline V gives CDR1 LNHNV, CDR2 YYDKDF (reference sequence). V lost 4 bases to trimming and J lost 1 base, with 16 bases between them. The CDR3 has 17 amino acids. CDR3 sequence: CATSNPSSAVNTGELFF. CDR3 in DNA: TGTGCCACCAGCAACCCCAGCAGTGCGGTGAACACCGGGGAGCTGTTTTTT.

The chain's CDR3 is CASSFPDSSTEAFF. The DNA for the CDR3 is TGTGCCAGCAGCTTTCCGGACAGTTCCACTGAAGCTTTCTTT. This chain joins TRBV11-2 and TRBJ1-1; D perhaps matches TRBD1 (6 bases). V was clipped by 3 bases and J by 4 bases, with 12 bases between them. Germline lookup yields CDR1 SGHAT and CDR2 FQNNGV. The CDR3 length is 14 residues.

The gene calls are TRBV27 and TRBJ2-3; 7 nucleotides line up with TRBD2. The germline V gene has CDR1 MNHEY and CDR2 SMNVEV (reference sequence). The J segment lost 1 base and the V segment lost 3 bases, leaving 4 bases of the junction unmatched. This CDR3 has 15 residues. This CDR3 is CASSFLRERTDTQYF. CDR3 sequence (DNA): TGTGCCAGCAGTTTTTTGCGGGAGCGCACAGATACGCAGTATTTT.

V usage is TRBV27 and J usage is TRBJ1-4; D not resolved. The CDR3 has 15 amino acids. Germline CDR1 reads MNHEY; CDR2 reads SMNVEV (reference sequence). The ends were cut back, 2 bases at V and 0 bases at J, with 7 bases in the middle. Written as DNA, the CDR3 is TGTGCCAGCAGTTTAGAAGGGCCAACTAATGAAAAACTGTTTTTT. Protein: CASSLEGPTNEKLFF.

V gene TRBV2 combines with J gene TRBJ1-1; TRBD1 is a possible D gene (5 bases). Germline V gives CDR1 SNHLY, CDR2 FYNNEI. V lost 11 bases and J lost 1, with 11 bases in between. This CDR3 spans 12 amino acids. The CDR3 reads CAGGVKNTEAFF. CDR3 DNA: TGTGCCGGGGGGGTAAAGAACACTGAAGCTTTCTTT.

This clone was recorded once. The J gene is TRBJ1-1, the V gene TRBV7-9; TRBD1 matches at 7 bases. The germline CDR1 and CDR2 sequences are SEHNR and FQNEAQ (reference sequence). This CDR3 has 17 residues. The V gene end was trimmed by 2 bases and the J gene end by 3 bases; junction bases not matched to a gene: 12. The CDR3 nucleotides are TGTGCCAGCAGCTTACCCCGACAGGGACGGGGCGACACTGAAGCTTTCTTT. Translating gives CASSLPRQGRGDTEAFF.